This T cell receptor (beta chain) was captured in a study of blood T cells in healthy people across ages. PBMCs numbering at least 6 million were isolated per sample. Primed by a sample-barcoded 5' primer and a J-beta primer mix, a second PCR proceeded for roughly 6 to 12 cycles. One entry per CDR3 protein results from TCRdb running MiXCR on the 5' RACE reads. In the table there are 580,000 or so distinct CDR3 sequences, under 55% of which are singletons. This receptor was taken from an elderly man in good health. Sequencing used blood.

The CDR3 DNA reads TGTGCCAGCAGCTCGAAGGGGCTAGCGGGAGCCACTCAAGAGGCCCAGTACTTC. This translates into CASSSKGLAGATQEAQYF. V gene TRBV7-9 combines with J gene TRBJ2-7; 10 nucleotides match TRBD2. The CDR3 has 18 amino acids. The germline V gene encodes CDR1 SEHNR and CDR2 FQNEAQ (reference sequence). The trim removed 4 bases at V and 10 bases at J, leaving 22 bases unmatched.